This T cell receptor beta chain is drawn from a study of PD-1 blockade in classical Hodgkin lymphoma. Findings of the study overall: Patients who responded completely had about the same baseline diversity as newly diagnosed patients. Later analyses included only patients treated at least 1 year post-ASCT. In CD4+ cells, TCR diversity went up significantly by C4D1, but in CD8+ cells it did not.

Profiling relied on immunoSEQ multiplex PCR, and the TCRdb table lists in-frame clones only, not all of them. The sample shows about 13,000 clones, about four fifths of them seen only once. Trimming cost V 1 base and J 4 bases; bases outside gene matches: 9. Per the germline V gene, CDR1 is SGHTA and CDR2 is FQGNSA. The CDR3 contains 18 residues. No patient escaped relapse after autologous stem cell transplantation, and brentuximab vedotin exposure varied. Of note for this clone: Its matching antigen is unknown.

The starting material was peripheral blood mononuclear cells (PBMCs), obtained at baseline. This clonotype was obtained from a human donor with classical Hodgkin lymphoma. This rearrangement joins TRBV7-2 to TRBJ2-5; 13 bases map to TRBD2. CDR3 coding DNA: TGTGCCAGCAGCTTAGAGAAACTAGCGGGGGGGCGGAGAGAGACCCAGTACTTC. Translated: CASSLEKLAGGRRETQYF.